A selection of T cell receptor beta chains follows, all from one sample in a study of OX40 agonist ivuxolimab in advanced cancers. TCRdb keeps only in-frame clones here, not all; method: immunoSEQ multiplex PCR. The sample holds some 68,000 clones, more than 85% seen once. The source was CD4+ or CD8+ T cells sorted from blood, collected in a trial of the OX40 agonist ivuxolimab. Receptors were obtained from an adult with an advanced solid tumor such as melanoma, head and neck, liver or kidney cancer. Both conserved end residues are part of each CDR3. The D gene is left open where the match is weak. Only some rows state a clone size, as once, few, many or a class for expanded clones.

j_gene	v_gene	d_gene	abundance	CDR3aa	CDR3nt
TRBJ2-3	TRBV19	NA	NA	CASSIGGREWDTQYF	TGTGCCAGTAGTATAGGGGGGCGCGAATGGGATACGCAGTATTTT
TRBJ1-2	TRBV10-3	TRBD1	NA	CAIQRQGFGYTF	TGTGCCATACAGAGACAGGGTTTTGGCTACACCTTC
TRBJ2-2	TRBV7-2	NA	NA	CASSLFGRKNTGELFF	TGTGCCAGCAGCTTATTCGGACGGAAGAACACCGGGGAGCTGTTTTTT
TRBJ1-2	TRBV5-1	NA	NA	CASSLRRDGYTF	TGCGCCAGCAGTCTCCGGAGGGACGGCTACACCTTC
TRBJ1-4	TRBV28	TRBD1	NA	CASSLSLTGGSNEKLFF	TGTGCCAGCAGTTTATCATTGACAGGGGGATCTAATGAAAAACTGTTTTTT
TRBJ1-6	TRBV28	NA	NA	CASTSNLPLHF	TGTGCCAGCACCTCGAATTTACCCCTCCACTTT
TRBJ2-7	TRBV7-9	NA	NA	CASSPLGYEQYF	TGTGCCAGCAGCCCCTTGGGGTACGAGCAGTACTTC
TRBJ2-6	TRBV29-1	NA	NA	CSVKISGANVLTF	TGCAGCGTGAAGATTTCTGGGGCCAACGTCCTGACTTTC
TRBJ1-2	TRBV7-2	NA	NA	CASSSDFYGYTF	TGTGCCAGCAGCTCAGATTTCTATGGCTACACCTTC
TRBJ2-1	TRBV9	NA	few	CASSVVVEGEQFF	TGTGCCAGCAGCGTAGTGGTAGAAGGGGAGCAGTTCTTC
TRBJ2-3	TRBV5-1	NA	NA	CASRMGTDTQYF	TGCGCCAGCAGAATGGGCACAGATACGCAGTATTTT
TRBJ2-3	TRBV30	TRBD2	NA	CAWSGLAGTDTQYF	TGTGCCTGGTCGGGACTAGCGGGAACAGATACGCAGTATTTT
TRBJ2-7	TRBV28	TRBD1	NA	CASSNPSRQGMGEQYF	TGTGCCAGCAGTAACCCATCTAGACAGGGGATGGGCGAGCAGTACTTC
TRBJ2-5	TRBV9	NA	NA	CASSVSVGGGETQYF	TGTGCCAGCAGCGTATCGGTGGGAGGGGGAGAGACCCAGTACTTC
TRBJ2-2	TRBV6-5	NA	few	CASNPANTGELFF	TGTGCCAGCAACCCGGCGAACACCGGGGAGCTGTTTTTT
TRBJ2-1	TRBV18	TRBD2	NA	CASSPPSGLANNEQFF	TGTGCCAGCTCACCACCTAGCGGACTAGCGAATAATGAGCAGTTCTTC
TRBJ2-7	TRBV4-2	NA	NA	CASSQDAGAAYEQYF	TGTGCCAGCAGCCAAGATGCCGGGGCCGCCTACGAGCAGTACTTC
TRBJ2-7	TRBV4-1	NA	NA	CASSTYRVTSSYEQYF	TGCGCCAGCAGTACGTACAGAGTCACGAGCTCCTACGAGCAGTACTTC
TRBJ2-5	TRBV4-3	TRBD2	few	CASSQDRDSGRALETQYF	TGCGCCAGCAGCCAAGATCGGGATAGCGGGAGGGCCTTGGAGACCCAGTACTTC
TRBJ2-7	TRBV29-1	TRBD1	NA	CSVEDGGRGFSYEQYF	TGCAGCGTTGAAGATGGGGGCAGGGGGTTCTCCTACGAGCAGTACTTC
TRBJ2-1	TRBV27	TRBD1	few	CASRRTGGTYNEQFF	TGTGCCAGCAGGAGAACAGGGGGCACCTACAATGAGCAGTTCTTC
TRBJ1-5	TRBV7-8	NA	NA	CASSADQPQHF	TGTGCCAGCAGCGCCGATCAGCCCCAGCATTTT
TRBJ1-5	TRBV28	TRBD1	many	CASSSIRQGRSQPQHF	TGTGCCAGCAGTTCCATACGACAGGGTCGAAGTCAGCCCCAGCATTTT
TRBJ1-2	TRBV23-1	NA	NA	CASSQDRINYGYTF	TGCGCCAGCAGTCAAGACAGGATTAACTATGGCTACACCTTC
TRBJ2-5	TRBV18	TRBD2	NA	CASSPKVLAGGPGKETQYF	TGTGCCAGCTCACCGAAGGTACTAGCGGGAGGGCCGGGTAAAGAGACCCAGTACTTC
TRBJ2-3	TRBV4-1	NA	NA	CASSQGNTQYF	TGCGCCAGCAGCCAAGGGAATACGCAGTATTTT
TRBJ1-2	TRBV6-6	NA	NA	CASSVDRIYGYTF	TGTGCCAGCAGTGTTGACAGAATATATGGCTACACCTTC
TRBJ2-3	TRBV9	NA	NA	CASSVGVSDGTDTQYF	TGTGCCAGCAGCGTAGGGGTCAGTGATGGCACAGATACGCAGTATTTT
TRBJ1-1	TRBV4-1	NA	NA	CASSQADGQILRNTEAFF	TGCGCCAGCAGCCAAGCGGATGGGCAGATCCTTAGGAACACTGAAGCTTTCTTT
TRBJ2-2	TRBV10-3	TRBD1	NA	CAISGQGTGELFF	TGTGCCATCAGTGGACAGGGTACGGGGGAGCTGTTTTTT
TRBJ1-5	TRBV11-2	NA	NA	CASSLGTSYQPQHF	TGTGCCAGCAGCCTGGGGACATCTTATCAGCCCCAGCATTTT
TRBJ1-1	TRBV7-2	NA	NA	CASSPLMNTEAFF	TGTGCCAGCAGTCCCCTTATGAACACTGAAGCTTTCTTT
TRBJ2-2	TRBV6-1	NA	NA	CASSDWKTGELFF	TGTGCCAGCAGTGACTGGAAAACCGGGGAGCTGTTTTTT
TRBJ1-3	TRBV14	NA	NA	CASSTGGNTIYF	TGTGCCAGCAGCACAGGGGGAAACACCATATATTTT
TRBJ2-3	TRBV18	TRBD1	NA	CASSPTGGSTDTQYF	TGTGCCAGCTCACCCACAGGGGGAAGCACAGATACGCAGTATTTT
TRBJ2-7	TRBV2	TRBD1	NA	CASKSWTGRSYEQYF	TGTGCCAGCAAATCTTGGACAGGGAGGTCCTACGAGCAGTACTTC
TRBJ1-2	TRBV4-2	NA	NA	CASSQDGEGGYGYTF	TGTGCCAGCAGCCAAGATGGCGAGGGCGGCTATGGCTACACCTTC
TRBJ1-2	TRBV2	NA	NA	CASSESTPFGGYTF	TGTGCCAGCAGTGAATCGACACCCTTCGGGGGCTACACCTTC
TRBJ2-7	TRBV28	TRBD2	few	CASTSTSGTYEQYF	TGTGCCAGCACGTCGACTAGCGGGACCTACGAGCAGTACTTC
TRBJ1-5	TRBV9	NA	NA	CASSEGVEGNQPQHF	TGTGCCAGCAGCGAGGGGGTTGAGGGCAATCAGCCCCAGCATTTT
TRBJ2-1	TRBV7-3	TRBD2	once	CASSSEREANQFF	TGTGCCAGCAGCTCCGAGCGGGAGGCAAATCAGTTCTTC
TRBJ1-3	TRBV11-3	NA	NA	CASSLDIGNTIYF	TGTGCCAGCAGCTTAGACATCGGAAACACCATATATTTT
TRBJ1-4	TRBV13	NA	NA	CASSPRGSNEKLFF	TGTGCCAGCAGCCCCAGGGGATCTAATGAAAAACTGTTTTTT